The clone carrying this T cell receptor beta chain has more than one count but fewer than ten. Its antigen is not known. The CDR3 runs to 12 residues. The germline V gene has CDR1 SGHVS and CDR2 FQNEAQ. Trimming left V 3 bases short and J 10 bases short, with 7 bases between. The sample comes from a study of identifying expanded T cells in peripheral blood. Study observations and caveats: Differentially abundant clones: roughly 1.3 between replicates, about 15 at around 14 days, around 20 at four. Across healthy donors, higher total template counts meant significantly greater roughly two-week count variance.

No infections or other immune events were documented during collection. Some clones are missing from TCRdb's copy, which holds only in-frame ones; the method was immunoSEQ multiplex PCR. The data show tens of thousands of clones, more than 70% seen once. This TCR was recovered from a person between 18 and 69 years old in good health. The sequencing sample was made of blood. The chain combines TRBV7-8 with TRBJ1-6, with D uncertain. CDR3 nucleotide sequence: TGTGCCAGCAGCTTTTCTGACTCACCCCTCCACTTT. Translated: CASSFSDSPLHF.